This passage covers 7 T cell receptor beta chains from one sample sequenced in a study of Ad26.COV2.S vaccination and SARS-CoV-2 variants. The repertoire was sequenced with immunoSEQ multiplex PCR; TCRdb's copy has only in-frame clones and lacks some. The profile shows 300,000 to 400,000 clones, about nine tenths of them singletons. Sample treatment: over 15 received Ad26.COV2.S at low or high dose, single or two shots; about 5 received placebo; per-sample allocation not given. Day 63 after the first injection of vaccine or placebo was the sampling time. Specimen: peripheral blood, collected in a trial of Ad26.COV2.S vaccine versus placebo. These receptors came from a person aged 18 to 59 who received the Ad26.COV2.S COVID-19 vaccine or a placebo.

The chain joins TRBV6-6 to TRBJ1-2; TRBD1 matches 7 bases. The ends lost 2 bases at V and 6 bases at J; junction bases unmatched: 6. Germline lookup yields CDR1 MNHNY and CDR2 SVGAGI (reference sequence). CDR3 size: 14 residues. The CDR3 is CASSYLPGQHGYTF. The CDR3 nucleotides are TGTGCCAGCAGTTACCTACCGGGACAGCATGGCTACACCTTC.

The rearrangement joins TRBV19 to TRBJ2-3; no clear D. This CDR3 has 15 residues. Germline loops: CDR1 LNHDA, CDR2 SQIVND (reference sequence). Trimming took 6 bases from V and 1 from J, leaving 14 bases between them. The CDR3 region has the DNA TGTGCCAGTAGCCCCGATGGCACCCGCACAGATACGCAGTATTTT. It specifies CASSPDGTRTDTQYF.

The V and J genes are TRBV7-8 and TRBJ1-4; no definite D call. Trimming pared 1 base from V and 0 bases from J, leaving 9 bases between. Germline CDR1 SGHVS, CDR2 FQNEAQ. CDR3 length: 16 residues. CDR3 in amino acids: CASSLVWAPTNEKLFF. The CDR3 DNA reads as TGTGCCAGCAGCTTAGTGTGGGCTCCAACTAATGAAAAACTGTTTTTT.

This rearrangement joins TRBV4-1 to TRBJ2-1; 10 bases line up with TRBD2. The germline V gene has CDR1 MGHRA and CDR2 YSYEKL. J lost 4 bases, V lost 0 bases, and 12 bases had no gene match. The CDR3 spans 19 residues. The CDR3 DNA reads TGCGCCAGCAGCCAAGACCCCTCGGCCTTAGCGGGAGGTTACAATGAGCAGTTCTTC. Translated, it gives CASSQDPSALAGGYNEQFF.

V and J are TRBV5-1 and TRBJ1-5, with 9 bases identical to TRBD1. The CDR3 runs to 16 residues. Trimming cost V 2 bases and J 1 base; bases outside gene matches: 4. CDR1 is SGHRS and CDR2 is YFSETQ in the germline V gene. CDR3 loop: CASSLGTGTSNQPQHF. CDR3 nucleotide sequence: TGCGCCAGCAGCTTAGGGACAGGGACGAGCAATCAGCCCCAGCATTTT. The variable domain in full, with the rest retrieved from reference TRBV5-1 and TRBJ1-5, is KAGVTQTPRYLIKTRGQQVTLSCSPISGHRSVSWYQQTPGQGLQFLFEYFSETQRNKGNFPGRFSGRQFSNSRSEMNVSTLELGDSALYLCASSLGTGTSNQPQHFGDGTRLSIL.

This chain uses TRBV7-2 with TRBJ2-5, with D perhaps TRBD2 (7 bases). The CDR3 is made up of 15 amino acids. Per germline, CDR1 SGHTA and CDR2 FQGNSA. V was shortened by 3 bases and J by 4 bases, with 15 bases between the two germline ends. CDR3 residues: CASSFPWGGTETQYF. CDR3 nucleotides: TGTGCCAGCAGCTTCCCGTGGGGGGGCACAGAGACCCAGTACTTC.

Note on this clone: An end of the junction does not agree with germline; a read error may underlie this. The rearrangement uses TRBV5-1 and TRBJ2-2; no clear D gene. The CDR3 length is 12 residues. Germline V lookup: CDR1 SGHRS, CDR2 YFSETQ. CDR3 in DNA: TGCGCCAGCAGCTTCAACAGCGGGGAGCTGTTTTTT. Residues: CASSFNSGELFF.